This T cell receptor (beta chain) was documented in a study of OX40 agonist ivuxolimab in advanced cancers. Study-wide context: All patients had ivuxolimab intravenously every 2 weeks at 0.01 to 10 mg/kg. Patients undergoing dose escalation presented with hepatocellular carcinoma, melanoma, renal cell or head and neck cancer. General study findings and limits: Low normalized T-cell clonal expansion was also seen in some nonresponders.

The CDR3 has 17 residues. V shed 2 bases and J 4 bases; nucleotides not matched to a gene: 12. The V gene's germline CDR1 is SEHNR and CDR2 FQNEAQ (reference sequence). In the case of this clone: Its cognate antigen is unknown.

Sequencing used immunoSEQ multiplex PCR; TCRdb keeps in-frame clones, though not all of them. The sample has roughly 92,000 clones, under 95% seen once. This sequence joins TRBV7-9 and TRBJ1-2; TRBD1 matches 8 bases. The receptor was isolated from an adult with an advanced solid tumor such as melanoma, head and neck, liver or kidney cancer. This sample comprised CD4+ or CD8+ T cells sorted from blood, obtained in a trial of the OX40 agonist ivuxolimab. In DNA, the CDR3 is TGTGCCAGCAGCTTAAACCCTCAGGGGGCGCGGGGCTATGGCTACACCTTC. Translated, it gives CASSLNPQGARGYGYTF.